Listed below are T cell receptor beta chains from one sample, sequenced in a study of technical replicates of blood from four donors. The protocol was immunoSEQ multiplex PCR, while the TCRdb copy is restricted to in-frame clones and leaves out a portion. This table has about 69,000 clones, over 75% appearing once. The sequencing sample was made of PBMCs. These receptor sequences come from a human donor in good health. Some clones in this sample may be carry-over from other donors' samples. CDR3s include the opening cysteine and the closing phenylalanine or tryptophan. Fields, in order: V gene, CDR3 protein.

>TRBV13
CASSPGTSGRGSDTQYF
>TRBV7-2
CASSLGGGGGGAFF
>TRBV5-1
CASTTHPGQPQETQYF
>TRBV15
CATSREGGSPLHF
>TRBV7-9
CASSLAGDYNEQFF
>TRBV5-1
CASSRPGLYGYTF
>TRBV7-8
CASSPPLREGWNEQFF
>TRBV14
CASSGQDLKGTQYF
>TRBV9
CASSAGQGPSGNTIYF
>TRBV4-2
CASSQERHSSTEAFF
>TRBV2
CASRYRGDNNSPLHF
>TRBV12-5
CASGLAGTLYEQYF
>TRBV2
CASSFRGPTTGELFF
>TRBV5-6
CASSLWQAYEQYF
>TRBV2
CASSGEGDEQYF
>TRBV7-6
CASSTYRGSHTEAFF
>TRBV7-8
CASSLYTNYGYTF
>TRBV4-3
CASSPGTLYGYTF
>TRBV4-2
CASSQEGADWNEKLFF
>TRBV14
CASSQRVPTTDTQYF
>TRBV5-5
CASREGTGGRNTEAFF
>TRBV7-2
CASSLDGRGGTPLHF
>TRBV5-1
CASSSGQRAYEQYF
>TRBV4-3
CASSQDRLTPYGYTF
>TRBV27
CASSRRTGANEKLFF
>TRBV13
CASRGEGGNTEAFF
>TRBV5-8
CASSLSLGRADGYTF
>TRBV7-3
CASSSRQGPYEQYF
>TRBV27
CASSRGSAWIEQFF
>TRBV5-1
CASSPTGSVGPGELFF
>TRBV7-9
CASSFLGGVQETQYF
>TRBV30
CAWSVSRGRTRTSGRAEGEQFF
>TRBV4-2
CASSQDVGGGETQYF
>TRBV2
CASSEAYGPVQPQHF
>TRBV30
CAWRRYSVIETQYF
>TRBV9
CASSPGIGAAYGYTF
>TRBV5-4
CASSPGGSRETQYF
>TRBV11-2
CASSFRSQNEKLFF
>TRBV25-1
CASSVRGLAGGEQFF
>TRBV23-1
CASSQSTEGISNEKLFF
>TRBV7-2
CASSTRGLAANEQFF
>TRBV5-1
CASSRDGSFYGYTF
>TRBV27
CASRQGQGYGYTF
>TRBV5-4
CASSPSPGQTNTGELFF
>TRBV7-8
CASSSVGNTIYF
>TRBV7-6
CASSPWGQAEAFF